Below, 32 T cell receptor beta chains from the same sample are listed, as sequenced in a study of blood T cell repertoires in COVID-19. The method was immunoSEQ multiplex PCR; TCRdb's version includes in-frame clones alone and lacks a portion of them. The data hold about 150,000 clones, with 75% to 90% observed a single time. Sequences were obtained from peripheral blood. The receptors were gathered from a man between 65 and 85 years old with acute or convalescent COVID-19.

This clone turned up a few times. The chain joins TRBV4-1 to TRBJ2-7; 9 nucleotides line up with TRBD2. The J segment lost 2 bases and the V segment lost 2 bases, leaving 10 bases of the junction unmatched. The germline V gene has CDR1 MGHRA and CDR2 YSYEKL. CDR3 length: 17 amino acids. The CDR3 region is CASSQPAGLAGTYEQYF. The DNA for the CDR3 is TGCGCCAGCAGCCAACCCGCCGGGCTAGCGGGGACCTACGAGCAGTACTTC.

V gene TRBV5-1 combines with J gene TRBJ2-1; TRBD2 aligns across 8 bases. The CDR3 is 15 residues long. V trimming: 4 bases; J trimming: 5 bases; junction bases outside the gene matches: 8. Germline CDR1 SGHRS, CDR2 YFSETQ. The CDR3 DNA sequence: TGCGCCAGCAGCCTGAGGAGCGGGGGTAACAATGAGCAGTTCTTC. Its protein product is CASSLRSGGNNEQFF.

The CDR3 DNA sequence: TGTGCCAGTAGTCTTCCGGGAGGGCCTCGGGATGAGCAGTTCTTC. Amino acid sequence: CASSLPGGPRDEQFF. V usage is TRBV19 and J usage is TRBJ2-1, with 8 nucleotides matching TRBD2. The trim removed 5 bases at V and 8 bases at J, leaving 11 bases unmatched. The CDR3 sequence is 15 residues long. Germline CDR1 reads LNHDA; CDR2 reads SQIVND (reference sequence). Variable domain in full (rest from reference TRBV19 and TRBJ2-1): DGGITQSPKYLFRKEGQNVTLSCEQNLNHDAMYWYRQDPGQGLRLIYYSQIVNDFQKGDIAEGYSVSREKKESFPLTVTSAQKNPTAFYLCASSLPGGPRDEQFFGPGTRLTVL.

The chain links TRBV28 to TRBJ1-5; TRBD1 aligns across 8 bases. Per the germline V gene, CDR1 is MDHEN and CDR2 is SYDVKM. V gave up 2 bases and J gave up 6 bases; unmatched junction bases: 6. The CDR3 consists of 15 residues. CDR3: CASSLPGGGGQPQHF. CDR3 in DNA: TGTGCCAGCAGTTTACCAGGGGGCGGAGGTCAGCCCCAGCATTTT.

The chain is built from TRBV28 and TRBJ1-5; 8 bases are shared with TRBD1. V shed 8 bases and J 2 bases; nucleotides not matched to a gene: 11. Germline assignment: CDR1 MDHEN and CDR2 SYDVKM. The CDR3 sequence is 16 residues long. The chain's CDR3 is CASGANDRGGNQPQHF. CDR3 coding DNA: TGTGCCAGCGGCGCCAACGACAGGGGCGGCAATCAGCCCCAGCATTTT. Full variable domain (rest looked up from reference TRBV28 and TRBJ1-5): DVKVTQSSRYLVKRTGEKVFLECVQDMDHENMFWYRQDPGLGLRLIYFSYDVKMKEKGDIPEGYSVSREKKERFSLILESASTNQTSMYLCASGANDRGGNQPQHFGDGTRLSIL.

The V and J genes are TRBV5-5 and TRBJ1-4; 8 bases are shared with TRBD1. CDR1 and CDR2 (germline): SGHKS, YYEKEE (reference sequence). J lost 7 bases, V lost 0 bases, and 5 bases had no gene match. This CDR3 is 15 amino acids long. CDR3 sequence (DNA): TGTGCCAGCAGCTTGGACGGACAGGGAGGTGAAAAACTGTTTTTT. Its protein product is CASSLDGQGGEKLFF. Using reference TRBV5-5 and TRBJ1-4 for the parts outside the CDR3, the full variable domain is DAGVTQSPTHLIKTRGQQVTLRCSPISGHKSVSWYQQVLGQGPQFIFQYYEKEERGRGNFPDRFSARQFPNYSSELNVNALLLGDSALYLCASSLDGQGGEKLFFGSGTQLSVL.

The CDR3 here is CASSRNFGEQYF. The DNA for the CDR3 is TGTGCCAGCAGCCGTAATTTCGGGGAGCAGTACTTC. The V gene is TRBV5-8, the J gene TRBJ2-7; D gene uncertain. The CDR3 is made up of 12 amino acids. Per the germline V gene, CDR1 is SGHTS and CDR2 is YDEGEE. The ends were cut back, 4 bases at V and 7 bases at J, with 12 bases in the middle.

J is TRBJ2-1 and V is TRBV11-3; D possibly corresponds to TRBD2 (5 bases). The CDR3 length is 15 residues. V lost 1 base, J lost 4 bases, and 11 bases lay in between. Germline V CDR1 and CDR2: SGHNT, YENEEA. The CDR3 sequence is CASSLGTAGYNEQFF. The CDR3 DNA is TGTGCCAGCAGCTTAGGGACGGCGGGTTACAATGAGCAGTTCTTC.

A note on this clone: The junction departs from germline at one end; a sequencing error may be responsible. The chain employs TRBV7-9 and TRBJ1-6, with no clear D. The CDR3 covers 10 residues. Looked up from germline, CDR1 is SEHNR and CDR2 is FQNEAQ (reference sequence). DNA for the CDR3: TGTGCCAGCAGCGGAAAGGAGTGTTTCTTT. It encodes CASSGKECFF. Drawing the rest from reference TRBV7-9 and TRBJ1-6, the complete variable domain is DTGVSQNPRHKITKRGQNVTFRCDPISEHNRLYWYRQTLGQGPEFLTYFQNEAQLEKSRLLSDRFSAERPKGSFSTLEIQRTEQGDSAMYLCASSGKECFFGNGTRLTVT.

V and J are TRBV6-5 and TRBJ2-7, with 9 bases lining up with TRBD1. J lost 5 bases, V lost 8 bases, and 7 bases had no gene match. Germline V gene lookup returns CDR1 MNHEY and CDR2 SVGAGI. This CDR3 contains 13 residues. This CDR3 is CASGTGFLHEQYF. DNA for the CDR3: TGTGCCAGCGGGACAGGGTTTCTCCACGAGCAGTACTTC.

This chain links TRBV7-6 with TRBJ2-1; D might be TRBD1 (5 bases). CDR1 and CDR2 (germline): SGHVS, FNYEAQ. Trimming took off 0 bases at V and 9 bases at J, with 9 bases between the two ends. The CDR3 contains 13 residues. Written as DNA, the CDR3 is TGTGCCAGCAGCTTAGCGTGGGGCGGTGAGCAGTTCTTC. Encoded protein: CASSLAWGGEQFF.

The chain combines TRBV6-5 with TRBJ1-2, with 9 bases matching TRBD1. V lost 0 bases and J lost 8; bases outside the gene matches: 7. The germline V gene encodes CDR1 MNHEY and CDR2 SVGAGI. This CDR3 comprises 15 residues. The CDR3 DNA follows: TGTGCCAGCAGTTACTCTGGACAGGGGCTTGGGGGCTACACCTTC. This translates into CASSYSGQGLGGYTF.

The rearrangement joins TRBV18 to TRBJ1-6; D not certain. V lost 5 bases and J 7 bases, leaving 9 bases between the germline ends. The germline V gene has CDR1 KGHSH and CDR2 LQKENI. CDR3 length: 13 amino acids. The CDR3 here is CASSKEENSPLHF. The CDR3 DNA is TGTGCCAGCTCAAAAGAGGAAAATTCACCCCTCCACTTT.

The chain uses TRBV19 and TRBJ1-6; D is undetermined. Germline lookup yields CDR1 LNHDA and CDR2 SQIVND (reference sequence). The CDR3 runs to 14 residues. V lost 5 bases and J 5 bases, leaving 10 bases between the germline ends. The CDR3 sequence: CASSRRGDNSPLHF. The CDR3 region has the DNA TGTGCCAGTAGTCGACGGGGAGATAATTCACCCCTCCACTTT.

V gene TRBV7-2 combines with J gene TRBJ2-3; maybe TRBD2 (5 bases). The V end was cut by 0 bases, the J end by 1 base, with 14 bases between. CDR3 length: 17 residues. Germline CDR1 and CDR2: SGHTA and FQGNSA. The CDR3 is CASSLAATGVGTDTQYF. CDR3 coding DNA: TGTGCCAGCAGCTTAGCTGCAACCGGGGTAGGCACAGATACGCAGTATTTT.

The genes are TRBV9 and TRBJ2-1; a possible D gene is TRBD2 (6 bases). The V end lost 0 bases, the J end lost 6 bases, and 13 bases lay between the germline ends. Germline-derived CDR1 and CDR2 are SGDLS and YYNGEE. CDR3 length equals 15 residues. DNA of the CDR3: TGTGCCAGCAGCGTAGATGGACTACTGCGCAATGAGCAGTTCTTC. Protein sequence: CASSVDGLLRNEQFF.

The rearrangement links TRBV18 to TRBJ1-2; tentative D call: TRBD1 (5 bases). CDR3 length equals 14 residues. V gave up 4 bases and J gave up 3 bases, with 12 bases separating them. The germline CDR1 and CDR2 sequences are KGHSH and LQKENI. The chain's CDR3 is CASSRVQGDYGYTF. Here the CDR3 DNA reads TGTGCCAGCTCACGCGTTCAGGGTGACTATGGCTACACCTTC.

The chain links TRBV9 to TRBJ1-1; D is unclear. Germline V gives CDR1 SGDLS, CDR2 YYNGEE. Trimming cost V 0 bases and J 0 bases, with 9 bases left between them. The CDR3 contains 15 residues. The DNA of the CDR3 is TGTGCCAGCAGCGTAGACCCCGCGGTGAACACTGAAGCTTTCTTT. It yields the protein CASSVDPAVNTEAFF.

The CDR3 sequence: CATSREGATYEQYF. CDR3 DNA: TGTGCCACCAGCAGAGAGGGGGCAACCTACGAGCAGTACTTC. The chain has TRBV15 and TRBJ2-7; D possibly corresponds to TRBD1 (6 bases). V was pared by 0 bases and J by 2 bases, with 8 bases between. Germline values: CDR1 LNHNV, CDR2 YYDKDF (reference sequence). The CDR3 contains 14 residues.

This clone has a single count. V usage is TRBV4-1 and J usage is TRBJ2-1, with TRBD1 identical over 10 bases. The CDR3 is 16 residues long. The junction had 6 bases not matched to a gene; V was cut back by 3 bases and J by 4 bases. Germline V gene data show CDR1 as MGHRA and CDR2 as YSYEKL. CDR3 protein: CASSQGPGQGYNEQFF. CDR3 nucleotides: TGCGCCAGCAGCCAGGGACCGGGACAGGGGTACAATGAGCAGTTCTTC.

This clone was observed a few times. The V call is TRBV25-1, the J call TRBJ1-6; D uncertain. Trimming removed 3 bases from V and 4 bases from J, with 7 bases in between. Germline values: CDR1 MGHDK, CDR2 SYGVNS. The CDR3 runs to 14 residues. The DNA for the CDR3 is TGTGCCAGCAGTGAGAGGGCTTATAATTCACCCCTCCACTTT. Encoded protein: CASSERAYNSPLHF.

This chain uses TRBV19 with TRBJ2-2; 8 bases align to TRBD1. Germline CDR1 is LNHDA and CDR2 is SQIVND (reference sequence). The V and J ends lost 6 bases and 5 bases, in that order; junction bases with no gene match: 14. The CDR3 totals 17 residues. DNA for the CDR3: TGTGCCAGTAGCTACTTCTCACGGACAGGGCTTACCGGGGAGCTGTTTTTT. Translated: CASSYFSRTGLTGELFF.

This chain uses TRBV10-3 with TRBJ2-1; no definite D call. Between the trimmed V and J ends, which lost 3 bases and 8 bases, there was a span of 11 bases. CDR3 length: 13 amino acids. The germline V gene has CDR1 ENHRY and CDR2 SYGVKD. In DNA form, the CDR3 reads TGTGCCATCAGTGATCCGATCTTAGATGAGCAGTTCTTC. It is translated as CAISDPILDEQFF.

V and J are TRBV2 and TRBJ2-5; D remains unclear. Germline V gives CDR1 SNHLY, CDR2 FYNNEI. The CDR3 covers 12 residues. Trimming took 6 bases from V and 5 from J, leaving 10 bases between them. CDR3 DNA sequence: TGTGCCAGCAGACTCCCGGTGGAGACCCAGTACTTC. Amino acid sequence: CASRLPVETQYF.

The gene calls are TRBV10-3 and TRBJ2-3; TRBD2 matches at 10 bases. Germline V gene lookup returns CDR1 ENHRY and CDR2 SYGVKD. V shed 4 bases and J 2 bases; nucleotides not matched to a gene: 6. CDR3 size: 16 residues. DNA of the CDR3: TGTGCCATCAGTGGCCAGCGGGGGGGGAACACAGATACGCAGTATTTT. Its translation is CAISGQRGGNTDTQYF.

This clone was observed a few times. The gene calls are TRBV28 and TRBJ1-5; the D gene is possibly TRBD1 (5 bases). CDR3 length: 15 residues. Germline CDR1 MDHEN, CDR2 SYDVKM. V was clipped by 4 bases and J by 9 bases, with 19 bases between them. The CDR3 sequence: CASSYLAGGEPPQHF. The CDR3 region has the DNA TGTGCCAGCAGTTACTTAGCGGGGGGAGAGCCGCCCCAGCATTTT.

The rearrangement joins TRBV5-6 to TRBJ2-1; no clear D gene. CDR1 and CDR2 from the germline V gene are SGHDT and YYEEEE. The CDR3 is 15 amino acids. Trimming took 0 bases from V and 5 from J, leaving 12 bases between them. As DNA, the CDR3 is TGTGCCAGCAGCTTGGAACTGAATTTAAACAATGAGCAGTTCTTC. It is translated as CASSLELNLNNEQFF.

V is TRBV7-3 and J is TRBJ1-1, with 8 bases identical to TRBD1. CDR3 size: 13 residues. Germline CDR1 reads SGHTA; CDR2 reads FQGTGA. With 6 bases clipped from V and 11 bases from J, the junction kept 11 bases outside the gene matches. In DNA, the CDR3 is TGTGCCAGCAGTGACGGACAGGGCGCAGTGGCTTTCTTT. Amino acids: CASSDGQGAVAFF.

This chain links TRBV27 with TRBJ2-1; D is perhaps TRBD1 (5 bases). Trimming shortened V by 8 bases and J by 5 bases, and 19 bases separated the two germline ends. The germline gives CDR1 MNHEY, CDR2 SMNVEV (reference sequence). The CDR3 totals 15 residues. In DNA, the CDR3 is TGTGCCAGCGGCCCCAGGGTCCTTTTAAACAATGAGCAGTTCTTC. This encodes CASGPRVLLNNEQFF.

The chain employs TRBV15 and TRBJ1-5; maybe TRBD1 (5 bases). Trimming cost V 5 bases and J 4 bases, with 9 bases left between them. The CDR3 consists of 13 residues. CDR1 LNHNV and CDR2 YYDKDF come from the germline V gene (reference sequence). The CDR3: CATSPDNNQPQHF. The CDR3 DNA is TGTGCCACCAGCCCGGACAATAATCAGCCCCAGCATTTT.

The chain is built from TRBV18 and TRBJ1-2; 7 bases line up with TRBD1. The CDR3 is 12 residues long. V trimming: 3 bases; J trimming: 8 bases; junction bases outside the gene matches: 3. Germline V gene lookup returns CDR1 KGHSH and CDR2 LQKENI. The CDR3, as DNA: TGTGCCAGCTCACCCCAGGGGGACGGCTACACCTTC. Its protein is CASSPQGDGYTF.

V and J are TRBV11-2 and TRBJ2-2; 10 bases match TRBD2. The germline CDR1 and CDR2 sequences are SGHAT and FQNNGV. V lost 1 base, J lost 2 bases, and 4 bases stayed unmatched. The CDR3 runs 17 residues. The CDR3 protein is CASSLGASGSNTGELFF. CDR3 sequence (DNA): TGTGCCAGCAGCTTAGGGGCTAGCGGGAGTAACACCGGGGAGCTGTTTTTT.